This T cell receptor beta chain derives from a study of vaccination and CD4 T cells after COVID-19. About the research overall: Post-COVID specimens were obtained a median approximately 95 days after diagnosis (range 35 to 161).

Treatment noted: 10-day PBMC culture with coronavirus spike peptide pools or control peptides (ViraFEST assay). ViraFEST stimulated the growth of antigen-specific T cells using peptide pools and subsequently profiled their TCRs by sequencing. The CDR3 loop spans 15 amino acids. Germline CDR1 and CDR2: MNHEY and SVGEGT. Trimming shortened V by 3 bases and J by 6 bases, and 18 bases separated the two germline ends. As for this clonotype: Its antigen remains unknown.

The assay that was used to sequence DNA from cultured CD4+ T cells was the Oncomine TCR Beta short-read assay. TCRdb processed the PCR reads anew with MiXCR; each CDR3 protein has one entry. The sample lists 12,000 or so distinct CDR3 sequences, more than 70% occurring once. Study-level findings and limits: For convalescent patients, 304 of the 307 vaccine-specific clones analyzed were classified as spike mono-reactive.

The clonotype originates from a human donor who had recovered from COVID-19. The chain employs TRBV6-2 or TRBV6-3 and TRBJ2-7, with D possibly being TRBD1 (5 bases). Sequencing was done on a sample of CD4+ T cells from blood, cultured in vitro. The CDR3: CASSYVTTGAGEQYF. CDR3 nucleotide sequence: TGTGCCAGCAGTTATGTAACAACAGGTGCCGGCGAGCAGTACTTC.